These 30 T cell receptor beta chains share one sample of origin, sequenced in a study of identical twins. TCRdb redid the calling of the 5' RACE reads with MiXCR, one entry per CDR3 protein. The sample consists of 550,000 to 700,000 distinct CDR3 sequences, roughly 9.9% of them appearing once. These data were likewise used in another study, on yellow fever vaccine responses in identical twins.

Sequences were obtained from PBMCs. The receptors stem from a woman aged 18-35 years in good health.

CDR3 in amino acids: CASSYGGGGAVEQYF. The CDR3 DNA sequence: TGTGCCAGCAGTTACGGGGGCGGGGGGGCCGTTGAGCAGTACTTC. The chain links TRBV6-5 to TRBJ2-7, with 9 bases lining up with TRBD2. The junction had 9 bases not matched to a gene; V was cut back by 2 bases and J by 7 bases. The CDR3 is made up of 15 amino acids. Germline lookup yields CDR1 MNHEY and CDR2 SVGAGI.

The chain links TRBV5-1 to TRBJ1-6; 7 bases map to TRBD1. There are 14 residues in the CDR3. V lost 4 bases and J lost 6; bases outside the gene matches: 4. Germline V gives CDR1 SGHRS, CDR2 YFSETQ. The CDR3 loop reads CASSDRQGNSPLHF. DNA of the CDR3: TGCGCCAGCAGCGACCGACAGGGTAATTCACCCCTCCACTTT. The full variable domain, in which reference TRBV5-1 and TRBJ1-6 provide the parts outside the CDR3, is KAGVTQTPRYLIKTRGQQVTLSCSPISGHRSVSWYQQTPGQGLQFLFEYFSETQRNKGNFPGRFSGRQFSNSRSEMNVSTLELGDSALYLCASSDRQGNSPLHFGNGTRLTVT.

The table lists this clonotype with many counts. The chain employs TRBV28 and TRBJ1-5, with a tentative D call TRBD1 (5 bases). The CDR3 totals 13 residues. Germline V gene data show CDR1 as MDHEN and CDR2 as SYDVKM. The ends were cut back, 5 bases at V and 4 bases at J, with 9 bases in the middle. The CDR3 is CASSVTGNQPQHF. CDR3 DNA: TGTGCCAGCAGTGTAACAGGAAATCAGCCCCAGCATTTT.

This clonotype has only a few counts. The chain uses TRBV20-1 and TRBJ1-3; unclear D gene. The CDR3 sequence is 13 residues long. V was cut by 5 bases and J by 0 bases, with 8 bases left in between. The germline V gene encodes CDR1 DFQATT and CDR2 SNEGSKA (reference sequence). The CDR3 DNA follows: TGCAGTGCTCGTCATCCCTCTGGAAACACCATATATTTT. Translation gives CSARHPSGNTIYF.

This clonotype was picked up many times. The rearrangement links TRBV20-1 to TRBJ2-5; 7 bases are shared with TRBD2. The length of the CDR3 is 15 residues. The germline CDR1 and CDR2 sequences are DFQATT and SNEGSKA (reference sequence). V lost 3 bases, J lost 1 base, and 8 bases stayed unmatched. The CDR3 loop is CSASTGRVVQETQYF. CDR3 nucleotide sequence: TGCAGTGCTAGTACGGGGAGGGTGGTCCAAGAGACCCAGTACTTC.

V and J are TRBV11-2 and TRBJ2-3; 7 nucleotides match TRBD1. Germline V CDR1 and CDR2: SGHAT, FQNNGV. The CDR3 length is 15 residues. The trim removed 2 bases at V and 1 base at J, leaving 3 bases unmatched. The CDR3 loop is CASSLHRGGTDTQYF. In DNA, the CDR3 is TGTGCCAGCAGCTTACACAGGGGAGGCACAGATACGCAGTATTTT.

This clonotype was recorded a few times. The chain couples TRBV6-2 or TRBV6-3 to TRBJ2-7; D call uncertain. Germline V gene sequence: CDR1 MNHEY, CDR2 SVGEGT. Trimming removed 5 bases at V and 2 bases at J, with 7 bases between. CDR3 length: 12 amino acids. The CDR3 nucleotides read TGTGCCAGCAGTGTGGTCGCCTACGAGCAGTACTTC. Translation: CASSVVAYEQYF.

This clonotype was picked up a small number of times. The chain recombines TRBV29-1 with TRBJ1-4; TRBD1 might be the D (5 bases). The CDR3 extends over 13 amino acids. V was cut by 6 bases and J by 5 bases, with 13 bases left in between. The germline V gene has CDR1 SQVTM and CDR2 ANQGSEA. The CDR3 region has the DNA TGCAGCGTCCTGGGGCCACCAAATGAAAAACTGTTTTTT. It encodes CSVLGPPNEKLFF.

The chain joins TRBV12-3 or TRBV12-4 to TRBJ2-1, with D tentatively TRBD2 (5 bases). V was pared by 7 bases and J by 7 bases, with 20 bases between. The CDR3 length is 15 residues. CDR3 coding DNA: TGTGCCAGCACCTACCTCCCGGGCCGGGGAAATGAGCAGTTCTTC. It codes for CASTYLPGRGNEQFF.

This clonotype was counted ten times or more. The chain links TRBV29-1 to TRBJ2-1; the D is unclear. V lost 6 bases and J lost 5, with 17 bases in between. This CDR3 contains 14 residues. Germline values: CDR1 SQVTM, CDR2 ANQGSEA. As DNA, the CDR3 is TGCAGCGTGCCTTGGCCCGGGCCCAACAATGAGCAGTTCTTC. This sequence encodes CSVPWPGPNNEQFF.

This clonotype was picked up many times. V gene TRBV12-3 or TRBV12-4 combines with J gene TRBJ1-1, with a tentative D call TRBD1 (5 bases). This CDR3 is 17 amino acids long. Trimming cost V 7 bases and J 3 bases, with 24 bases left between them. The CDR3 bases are TGTGCCAGCATTACGACGAGACGAGGGGTTTCGGACACTGAAGCTTTCTTT. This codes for CASITTRRGVSDTEAFF.

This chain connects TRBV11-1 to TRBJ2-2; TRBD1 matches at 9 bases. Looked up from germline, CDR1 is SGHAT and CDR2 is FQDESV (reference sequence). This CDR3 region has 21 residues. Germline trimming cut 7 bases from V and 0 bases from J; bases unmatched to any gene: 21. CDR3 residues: CASTVGRAGQGSSPNTGELFF. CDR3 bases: TGTGCCAGCACCGTTGGCCGGGCCGGACAGGGGAGTTCCCCGAACACCGGGGAGCTGTTTTTT.

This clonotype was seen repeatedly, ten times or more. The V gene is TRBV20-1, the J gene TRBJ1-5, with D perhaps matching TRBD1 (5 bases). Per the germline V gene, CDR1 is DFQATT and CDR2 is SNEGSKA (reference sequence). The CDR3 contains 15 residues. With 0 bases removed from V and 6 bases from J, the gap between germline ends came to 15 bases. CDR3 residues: CSARDWGAGGQPQHF. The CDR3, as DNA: TGCAGTGCTAGAGATTGGGGTGCGGGGGGTCAGCCCCAGCATTTT.

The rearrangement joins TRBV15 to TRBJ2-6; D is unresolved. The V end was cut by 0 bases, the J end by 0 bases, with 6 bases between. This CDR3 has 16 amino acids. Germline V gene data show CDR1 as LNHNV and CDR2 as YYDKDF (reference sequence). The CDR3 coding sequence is TGTGCCACCAGCAGAGAAAGGGACTCTGGGGCCAACGTCCTGACTTTC. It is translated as CATSRERDSGANVLTF.

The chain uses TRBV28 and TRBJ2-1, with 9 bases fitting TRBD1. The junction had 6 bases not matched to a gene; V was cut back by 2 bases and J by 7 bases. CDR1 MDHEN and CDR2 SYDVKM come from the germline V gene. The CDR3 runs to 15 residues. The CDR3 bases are TGTGCCAGCAGTTTAACGGGACAGGGCGTAAATGAGCAGTTCTTC. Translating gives CASSLTGQGVNEQFF.

In DNA form, the CDR3 reads TGCAGCGTTGGACAGGGGGTAACCACCGGGGAGCTGTTTTTT. This encodes CSVGQGVTTGELFF. This chain joins TRBV29-1 and TRBJ2-2; 9 bases fit TRBD1. V trimming: 4 bases; J trimming: 4 bases; junction bases outside the gene matches: 4. The CDR3 consists of 14 residues. The germline V gene has CDR1 SQVTM and CDR2 ANQGSEA.

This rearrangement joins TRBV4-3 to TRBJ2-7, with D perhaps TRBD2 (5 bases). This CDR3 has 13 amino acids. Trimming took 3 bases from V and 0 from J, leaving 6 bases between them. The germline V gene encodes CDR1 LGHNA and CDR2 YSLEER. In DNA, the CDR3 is TGCGCCAGCAGCCAGGGAGTCTCCTACGAGCAGTACTTC. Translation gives CASSQGVSYEQYF.

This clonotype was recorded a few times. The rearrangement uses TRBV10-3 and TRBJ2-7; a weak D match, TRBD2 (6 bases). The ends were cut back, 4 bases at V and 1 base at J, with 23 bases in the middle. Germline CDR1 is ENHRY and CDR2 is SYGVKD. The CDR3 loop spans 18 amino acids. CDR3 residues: CAISAGGTLEQESYEQYF. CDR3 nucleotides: TGTGCCATCAGTGCGGGCGGGACCCTAGAACAGGAATCCTACGAGCAGTACTTC.

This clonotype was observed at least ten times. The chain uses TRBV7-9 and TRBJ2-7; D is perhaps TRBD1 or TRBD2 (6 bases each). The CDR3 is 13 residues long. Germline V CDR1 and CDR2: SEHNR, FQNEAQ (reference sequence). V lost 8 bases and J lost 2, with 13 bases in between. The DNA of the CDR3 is TGTGCCAGCGGGGGGACATTAGCCTACGAGCAGTACTTC. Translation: CASGGTLAYEQYF.

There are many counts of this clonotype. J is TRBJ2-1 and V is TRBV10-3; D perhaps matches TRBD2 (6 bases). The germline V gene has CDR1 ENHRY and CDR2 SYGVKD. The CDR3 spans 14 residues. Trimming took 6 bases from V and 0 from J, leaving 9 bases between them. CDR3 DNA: TGTGCCATCAGGGAGGGCTTCTCCTACAATGAGCAGTTCTTC. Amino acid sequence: CAIREGFSYNEQFF.

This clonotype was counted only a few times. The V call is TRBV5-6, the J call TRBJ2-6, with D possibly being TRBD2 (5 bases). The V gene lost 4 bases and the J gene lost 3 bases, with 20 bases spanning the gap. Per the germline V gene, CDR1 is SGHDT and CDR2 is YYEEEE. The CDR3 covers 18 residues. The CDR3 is CASSARDLRLDGANVLTF. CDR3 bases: TGTGCCAGCAGCGCCCGGGATCTCCGCCTGGATGGGGCCAACGTCCTGACTTTC.

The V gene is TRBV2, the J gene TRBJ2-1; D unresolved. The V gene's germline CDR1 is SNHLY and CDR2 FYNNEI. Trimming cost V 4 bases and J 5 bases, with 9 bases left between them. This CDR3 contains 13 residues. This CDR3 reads CASSVDIHNEQFF. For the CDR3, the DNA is TGTGCCAGCAGTGTAGACATCCACAATGAGCAGTTCTTC.

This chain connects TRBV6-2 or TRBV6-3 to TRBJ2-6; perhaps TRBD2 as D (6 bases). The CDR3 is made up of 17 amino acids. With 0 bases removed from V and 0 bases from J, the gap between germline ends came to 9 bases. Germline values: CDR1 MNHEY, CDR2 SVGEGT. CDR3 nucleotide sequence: TGTGCCAGCAGTTACTCGGGACTCAGCTCTGGGGCCAACGTCCTGACTTTC. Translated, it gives CASSYSGLSSGANVLTF.

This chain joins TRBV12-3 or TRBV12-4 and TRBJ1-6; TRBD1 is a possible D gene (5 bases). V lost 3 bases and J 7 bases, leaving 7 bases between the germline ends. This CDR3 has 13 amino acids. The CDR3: CASSFGTNSPLHF. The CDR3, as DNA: TGTGCCAGCAGTTTCGGGACCAATTCACCCCTCCACTTT.

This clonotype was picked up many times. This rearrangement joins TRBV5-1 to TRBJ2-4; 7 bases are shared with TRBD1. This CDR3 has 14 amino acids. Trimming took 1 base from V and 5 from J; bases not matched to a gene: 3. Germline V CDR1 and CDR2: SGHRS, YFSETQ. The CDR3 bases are TGCGCCAGCAGCTTGACCGGGACAGAAAACATTCAGTACTTC. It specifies CASSLTGTENIQYF.

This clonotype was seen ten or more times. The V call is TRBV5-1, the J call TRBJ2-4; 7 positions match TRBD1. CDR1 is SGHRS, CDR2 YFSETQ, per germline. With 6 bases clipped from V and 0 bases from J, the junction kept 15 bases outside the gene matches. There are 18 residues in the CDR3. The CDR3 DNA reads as TGCGCCAGCACCGTGCGACCTGCAGGGGGAGCAGCCAAAAACATTCAGTACTTC. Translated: CASTVRPAGGAAKNIQYF.

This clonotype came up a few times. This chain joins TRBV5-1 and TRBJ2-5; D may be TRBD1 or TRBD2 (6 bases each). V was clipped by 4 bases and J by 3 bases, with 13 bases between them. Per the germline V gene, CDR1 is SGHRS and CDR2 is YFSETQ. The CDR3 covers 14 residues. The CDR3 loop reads CASSRGGPKETQYF. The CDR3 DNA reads TGCGCCAGCAGCCGAGGGGGGCCTAAAGAGACCCAGTACTTC.

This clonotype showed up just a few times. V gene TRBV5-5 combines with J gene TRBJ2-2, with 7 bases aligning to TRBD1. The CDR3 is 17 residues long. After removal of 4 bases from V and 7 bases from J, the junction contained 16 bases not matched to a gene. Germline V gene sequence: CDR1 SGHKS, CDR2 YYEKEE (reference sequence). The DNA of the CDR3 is TGTGCCAGCAGCCCGCCGAGCCAGGGGGTTATTGGCGGGGAGCTGTTTTTT. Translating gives CASSPPSQGVIGGELFF. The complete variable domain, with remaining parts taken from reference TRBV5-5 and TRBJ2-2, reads DAGVTQSPTHLIKTRGQQVTLRCSPISGHKSVSWYQQVLGQGPQFIFQYYEKEERGRGNFPDRFSARQFPNYSSELNVNALLLGDSALYLCASSPPSQGVIGGELFFGEGSRLTVL.

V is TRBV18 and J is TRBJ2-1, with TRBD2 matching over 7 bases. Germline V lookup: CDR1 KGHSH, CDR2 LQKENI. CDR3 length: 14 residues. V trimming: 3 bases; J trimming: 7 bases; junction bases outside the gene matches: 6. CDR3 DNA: TGTGCCAGCTCACCGTCCGCGGGAGAGAATGAGCAGTTCTTC. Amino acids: CASSPSAGENEQFF.

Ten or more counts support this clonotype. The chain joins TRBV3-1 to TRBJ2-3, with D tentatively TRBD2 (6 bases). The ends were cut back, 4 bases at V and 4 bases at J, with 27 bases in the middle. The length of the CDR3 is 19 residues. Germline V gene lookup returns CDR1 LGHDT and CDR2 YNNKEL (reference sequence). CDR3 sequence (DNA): TGTGCCAGCAGCCCCAGTCGGGGATGGAAGGCGGGAACGCCAGATACGCAGTATTTT. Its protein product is CASSPSRGWKAGTPDTQYF.